This T cell receptor (beta chain) was obtained from a study of T cells in localized non-small cell lung cancer. Trimming pared 5 bases from V and 0 bases from J, leaving 11 bases between. The CDR3 is 15 residues long. Germline-derived CDR1 and CDR2 are LNHDA and SQIVND (reference sequence). Study conclusions and caveats: Investigators sequenced only a single tumor region, leaving heterogeneity possible.

Note on this clone: Its antigen remains unknown.

The method was immunoSEQ multiplex PCR; TCRdb's version includes in-frame clones alone and lacks a portion of them. The repertoire consists of 40,000 to 65,000 clones, with about 88% occurring once and the leading ten covering 16%. The chain links TRBV19 to TRBJ1-3; D ambiguous. This receptor was identified in a female donor with stage II lung adenocarcinoma. Material: PBMCs, obtained before any cancer treatment. The CDR3 protein is CASSQQGSSGNTIYF. DNA of the CDR3: TGTGCCAGTAGTCAGCAAGGGAGCTCTGGAAACACCATATATTTT.